This T cell receptor (beta chain) was sequenced in a study of blood T cells in healthy people across ages. PCR was performed a second time for roughly 7 to 12 cycles using a sample-barcoded 5' primer and a J-beta primer mix. TCRdb recomputed calls from the 5' RACE reads with MiXCR, one row per CDR3 protein. The sample has around 520,000 distinct CDR3 sequences, about 29% seen once; the top ten hold approximately 3.5%. Germline V lookup: CDR1 ENHRY, CDR2 SYGVKD. The CDR3 consists of 11 residues. This clonotype showed up just a few times. A further study also used this sample, focusing on T cells of mothers and their children. That paper adds: All extracted RNA went into cDNA synthesis, about 1.4 ug per 15 ul. Each mother yielded more than 9.5 million TCR beta CDR3 reads. Each child yielded about 3 million reads.

This chain connects TRBV10-3 to TRBJ2-7, with D unclear. Judging by the DNA end, TRBJ2-1 fits better; the J call may be wrong. The origin of this receptor is a boy under 10 years old in good health. Sequenced material: blood. The CDR3: CAISLGSEQFF. The CDR3 DNA is TGTGCCATCAGTCTAGGTTCTGAGCAGTTCTTC.